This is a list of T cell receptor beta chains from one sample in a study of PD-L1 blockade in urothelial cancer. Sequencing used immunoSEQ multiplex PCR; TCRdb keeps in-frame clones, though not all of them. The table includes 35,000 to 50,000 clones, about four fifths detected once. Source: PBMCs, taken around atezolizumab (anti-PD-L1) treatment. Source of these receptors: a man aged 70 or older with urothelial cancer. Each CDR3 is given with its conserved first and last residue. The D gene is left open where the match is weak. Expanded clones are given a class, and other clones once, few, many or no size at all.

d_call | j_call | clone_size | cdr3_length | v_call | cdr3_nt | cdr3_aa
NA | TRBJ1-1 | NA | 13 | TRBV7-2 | TGTGCCAGCAGCTCGCAGGGTATAACTGAAGCTTTCTTT | CASSSQGITEAFF
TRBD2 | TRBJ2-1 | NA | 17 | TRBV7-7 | TGTGCTAGCAGCTTAAGGGTTGGACTAGCGGGTTACAATGAGCAGTTCTTC | CASSLRVGLAGYNEQFF
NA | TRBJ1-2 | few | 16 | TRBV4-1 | TGCGCCAGCAGCCAAGATGTGATACTGTCTGGAGGCGGCTACACCTTC | CASSQDVILSGGGYTF
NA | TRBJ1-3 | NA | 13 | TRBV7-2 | TGTGCCAGCGGCGGCGGCTCTGGAAACACCATATATTTT | CASGGGSGNTIYF
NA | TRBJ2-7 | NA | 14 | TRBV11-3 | TGTGCCAGCAGGGGCCGACAGAACAACGGCGAGCAGTACTTC | CASRGRQNNGEQYF
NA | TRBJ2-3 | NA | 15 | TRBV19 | TGTGCCAGTAGTATTAGTGGGGGAGGCGGAGATACGCAGTATTTT | CASSISGGGGDTQYF
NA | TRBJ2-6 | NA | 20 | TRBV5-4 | TGTGCCAGCAGCTCCGCGAGCGAGGGAGGCGCCTTTGCCGGGGCCAACGTCCTGACTTTC | CASSSASEGGAFAGANVLTF
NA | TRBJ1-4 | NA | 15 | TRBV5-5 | TGTGCCAGCAGCTTGGCGGCAGGGGAGAATGAAAAACTGTTTTTT | CASSLAAGENEKLFF
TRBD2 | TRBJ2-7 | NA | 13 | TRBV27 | TGTGCCAGCAGCCTCGGGACTACCTACGAGCAGTACTTC | CASSLGTTYEQYF
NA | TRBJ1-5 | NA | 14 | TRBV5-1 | TGCGCCAGCAGCTTGGGGCAGGTGGATCAGCCCCAGCATTTT | CASSLGQVDQPQHF
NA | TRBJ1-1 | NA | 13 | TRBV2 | TGTGCCAGGGCTTTCCCCGATCGCACTGAAGCTTTCTTT | CARAFPDRTEAFF
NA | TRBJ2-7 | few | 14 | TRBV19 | TGTGCCAGTAGTATCGCAGGAGGATTAGACGAGCAGTACTTC | CASSIAGGLDEQYF
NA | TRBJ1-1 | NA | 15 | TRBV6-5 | TGTGCCAGCAGTTTTTTCGACAGGCTGAACACTGAAGCTTTCTTT | CASSFFDRLNTEAFF
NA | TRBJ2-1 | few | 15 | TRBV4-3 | TGCGCCAGCAGCCGGGGACTCTCCCATCACAATGAGCAGTTCTTC | CASSRGLSHHNEQFF
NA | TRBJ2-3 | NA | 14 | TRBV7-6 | TGTGCCAGCAGCTTATCCAGCGGGCCAGATACGCAGTATTTT | CASSLSSGPDTQYF
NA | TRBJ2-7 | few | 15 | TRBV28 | TGTGCCAGTTCTAATGCAGGGGAAAGGTACTACGAGCAGTACTTC | CASSNAGERYYEQYF
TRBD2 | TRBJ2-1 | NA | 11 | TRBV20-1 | TGCAGTGCCGGACTAGCGGGAGTTCAGTTCTTC | CSAGLAGVQFF
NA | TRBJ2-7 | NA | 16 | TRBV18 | TGTGCCAGCTCACCACGGGCCCCAGGGCAGAGCTACGAGCAGTACTTC | CASSPRAPGQSYEQYF
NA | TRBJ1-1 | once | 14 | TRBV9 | TGTGCCAGCAGCCTATCGACAGTTAACACTGAAGCTTTCTTT | CASSLSTVNTEAFF
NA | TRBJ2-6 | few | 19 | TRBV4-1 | TGCGCCAGCAGCCAAGGTATACTAAGGAGGGTCTCTGGGGCCAACGTCCTGACTTTC | CASSQGILRRVSGANVLTF
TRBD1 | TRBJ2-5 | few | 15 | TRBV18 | TGTGCCAGCTCACCACTGACAGGGGGCGCAGAGACCCAGTACTTC | CASSPLTGGAETQYF
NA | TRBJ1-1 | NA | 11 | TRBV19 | TGTGCCAGTAGGAGGGGGACTGAAGCTTTCTTT | CASRRGTEAFF
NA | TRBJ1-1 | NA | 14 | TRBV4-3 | TGCGCCAGCAGCCAAGCCCGAGAAGTCACTGAAGCTTTCTTT | CASSQAREVTEAFF
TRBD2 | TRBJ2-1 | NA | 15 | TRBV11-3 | TGTGCCAGCAGCTTGAATAGCGGGAGTTACAATGAGCAGTTCTTC | CASSLNSGSYNEQFF
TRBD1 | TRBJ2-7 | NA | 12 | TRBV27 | TGTGCCAGCGGGACAGGTGGTTACGAGCAGTACTTC | CASGTGGYEQYF
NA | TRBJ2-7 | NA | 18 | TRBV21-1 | TGTGCCAGCAGCAAAGTAGGTGGGGGACAGCTTAGCTCCTACGAGCAGTACTTC | CASSKVGGGQLSSYEQYF
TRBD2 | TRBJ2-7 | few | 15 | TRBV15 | TGTGCCACCAGCAGAGATATAGCGGGAGGCTACGAGCAGTACTTC | CATSRDIAGGYEQYF
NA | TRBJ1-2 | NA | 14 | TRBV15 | TGTGCCACCAGCAGAGATCCAGGTCCTTATGGCTACACCTTC | CATSRDPGPYGYTF
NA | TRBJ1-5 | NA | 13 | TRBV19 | TGTGCCACCTCCCGGGACATAAATCAGCCCCAGCATTTT | CATSRDINQPQHF
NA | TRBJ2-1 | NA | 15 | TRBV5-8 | TGTGCCAGCAGCTTGGCGGTAAGCTCCTACAATGAGCAGTTCTTC | CASSLAVSSYNEQFF
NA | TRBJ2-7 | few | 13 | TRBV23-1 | TGCGCCAGCAGAACCCTAACAGAGTACGAGCAGTACTTC | CASRTLTEYEQYF
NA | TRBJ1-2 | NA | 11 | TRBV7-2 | TGTGCCACAGGGGAATACTATGGCCACACCTTC | CATGEYYGHTF
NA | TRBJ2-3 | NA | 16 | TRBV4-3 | TGCGCCAGCAGCCAAGATCTTACGTACGGGAGCGATACGCAGTATTTT | CASSQDLTYGSDTQYF
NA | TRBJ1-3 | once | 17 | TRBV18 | TGTGCCAGCTCACCCCCTAGCCGGGGGGACTTTGGAAACACCATATATTTT | CASSPPSRGDFGNTIYF
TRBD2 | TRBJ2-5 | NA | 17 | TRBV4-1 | TGCGCCAGCAGCGACGAAGGGGTTGCGGGAGCGCGAGAGACCCAGTACTTC | CASSDEGVAGARETQYF
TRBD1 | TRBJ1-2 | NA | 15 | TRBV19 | TGTGCCAGTAGTCCTGAAACCGGGACAGGCTATGGCTACACCTTC | CASSPETGTGYGYTF
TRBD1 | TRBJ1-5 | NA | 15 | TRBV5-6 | TGTGCCAGCAGCCAAGGACAGGGGATAAATCAGCCCCAGCATTTT | CASSQGQGINQPQHF
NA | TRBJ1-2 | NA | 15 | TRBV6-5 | TGTGCCAGCAGTTCCCCGTCATCCTACCCCTATGGCTACACCTTC | CASSSPSSYPYGYTF
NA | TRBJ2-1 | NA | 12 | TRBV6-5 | TGTGCCAGCAGTTACAGGGGAGGTGAGCAGTTCTTC | CASSYRGGEQFF
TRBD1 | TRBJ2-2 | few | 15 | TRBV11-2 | TGTGCCAGCAGCCCCCGGACAGGGCCCACCGGGGAGCTGTTTTTT | CASSPRTGPTGELFF
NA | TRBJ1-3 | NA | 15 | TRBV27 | TGTGCCAGCGGGTTCGTGGAGGGCTCTGGAAACACCATATATTTT | CASGFVEGSGNTIYF